Below, 2 T cell receptor beta chains from the same sample are listed, as sequenced in a study of OX40 agonist ivuxolimab in advanced cancers. Only in-frame clones appear in the TCRdb table, and some are missing; sequencing was by immunoSEQ multiplex PCR. Of approximately 40,000 clones in the sample, 80% were seen once. The specimen comprised CD4+ or CD8+ T cells sorted from blood, sampled in a trial of the OX40 agonist ivuxolimab. These TCRs come from an adult with an advanced solid tumor such as melanoma, head and neck, liver or kidney cancer.

V usage is TRBV28 and J usage is TRBJ1-5; D not resolved. Germline V gene data show CDR1 as MDHEN and CDR2 as SYDVKM. The CDR3 has 14 amino acids. Trimming shortened V by 3 bases and J by 3 bases, and 9 bases separated the two germline ends. The CDR3 DNA reads as TGTGCCAGCAGTTTGTCTTTGTTCAATCAGCCCCAGCATTTT. Protein product: CASSLSLFNQPQHF.

The chain employs TRBV28 and TRBJ2-7; the match to TRBD2 covers 13 bases. J gave up 7 bases and V 3 bases, and 12 bases lay outside the gene matches. The CDR3 is 17 residues long. From germline, CDR1 is MDHEN and CDR2 SYDVKM. The CDR3 here is CASSFKMRLAGGREQYF. In DNA form, the CDR3 reads TGTGCCAGCAGTTTCAAAATGAGACTAGCGGGAGGTCGTGAGCAGTACTTC.